These 7 T cell receptor beta chains were sequenced from one sample in a study of technical replicates of blood from several donors. TCRdb keeps only in-frame clones here, not all; method: immunoSEQ multiplex PCR. The data contain fewer than 100,000 clones, 95% to 98% of them singletons. What was sequenced was T cells isolated from PBMCs. These receptors originate from a human donor in good health.

Here the CDR3 DNA reads TGCGCCAGCAGCCAAGACGCCGGGACAAGAGGGGGCCAGCCCCAGCATTTT. This translates into CASSQDAGTRGGQPQHF. J is TRBJ1-5 and V is TRBV4-1; 7 nucleotides line up with TRBD1. Unmatched junction bases numbered 12, after V lost 0 bases and J lost 7 bases. The CDR3 has 17 amino acids. The germline V gene encodes CDR1 MGHRA and CDR2 YSYEKL.

The rearrangement joins TRBV19 to TRBJ2-2; D is possibly TRBD1 (6 bases). CDR1 is LNHDA, CDR2 SQIVND, per germline (reference sequence). V was cut by 8 bases and J by 4 bases, with 17 bases left in between. The CDR3 totals 15 residues. The CDR3 nucleotides are TGTGCCAGTGAAAAAGGGGGAGTCGGCACCGGGGAGCTGTTTTTT. This translates into CASEKGGVGTGELFF.

The V gene is TRBV6-6, the J gene TRBJ2-1, with TRBD1 matching 7 bases. From germline, CDR1 is MNHNY and CDR2 SVGAGI (reference sequence). The CDR3 contains 15 residues. V gave up 5 bases and J gave up 4 bases; unmatched junction bases: 8. CDR3 sequence (DNA): TGTGCCAGCAGTAACTTTCAGGGGGTTTACAATGAGCAGTTCTTC. Protein sequence: CASSNFQGVYNEQFF.

The chain joins TRBV15 to TRBJ2-2; 7 bases fit TRBD1. This CDR3 has 16 amino acids. CDR1 and CDR2 (germline): LNHNV, YYDKDF (reference sequence). V was clipped by 8 bases and J by 2 bases; unmatched bases: 11. As DNA, the CDR3 is TGTGCCACCTGGTCTTCGGACAGGCGAAACACCGGGGAGCTGTTTTTT. Amino acids: CATWSSDRRNTGELFF.

This chain uses TRBV9 with TRBJ2-3; D is undetermined. The germline V gene encodes CDR1 SGDLS and CDR2 YYNGEE. This CDR3 is built from 13 residues. With 1 base removed from V and 2 bases from J, the gap between germline ends came to 5 bases. The CDR3 region has the DNA TGTGCCAGCAGCGTAAGCTACACAGATACGCAGTATTTT. Residues: CASSVSYTDTQYF.

CDR3 coding DNA: TGTGCCAGCAGATCGACAGGGCTTGAGACCCAGTACTTC. The encoded protein is CASRSTGLETQYF. V gene TRBV11-1 combines with J gene TRBJ2-5, with 7 positions matching TRBD1. The CDR3 is 13 residues long. In germline, CDR1 is SGHAT, CDR2 FQDESV (reference sequence). J lost 5 bases, V lost 6 bases, and 6 bases had no gene match.

This chain connects TRBV5-1 to TRBJ1-2; D uncertain. Per the germline V gene, CDR1 is SGHRS and CDR2 is YFSETQ. V was pared by 3 bases and J by 6 bases, with 15 bases between. The CDR3 is made up of 14 amino acids. The CDR3 DNA reads as TGCGCCAGCAGCTACTCAGGCCAAACGGATGGCTACACCTTC. This translates into CASSYSGQTDGYTF.